This T cell receptor beta chain is drawn from a study of blood T cell repertoires in COVID-19. Assay used: immunoSEQ multiplex PCR; TCRdb lists only in-frame clones, some missing. Among hundreds of thousands of clones listed, less than 90% were seen once. J was trimmed by 6 bases and V by 7 bases; bases with no gene match: 6. Germline V CDR1 and CDR2: SNHLY, FYNNEI. The CDR3 extends over 13 amino acids. The TCR originated in a woman of 80 years or more with active or convalescent COVID-19. Sequencing was performed on peripheral blood. The chain employs TRBV2 and TRBJ2-7; the match to TRBD1 covers 10 bases. CDR3 bases: TGTGCCAGCATCCGGACAGGGGGGCTCGAGCAGTACTTC. Its protein is CASIRTGGLEQYF.